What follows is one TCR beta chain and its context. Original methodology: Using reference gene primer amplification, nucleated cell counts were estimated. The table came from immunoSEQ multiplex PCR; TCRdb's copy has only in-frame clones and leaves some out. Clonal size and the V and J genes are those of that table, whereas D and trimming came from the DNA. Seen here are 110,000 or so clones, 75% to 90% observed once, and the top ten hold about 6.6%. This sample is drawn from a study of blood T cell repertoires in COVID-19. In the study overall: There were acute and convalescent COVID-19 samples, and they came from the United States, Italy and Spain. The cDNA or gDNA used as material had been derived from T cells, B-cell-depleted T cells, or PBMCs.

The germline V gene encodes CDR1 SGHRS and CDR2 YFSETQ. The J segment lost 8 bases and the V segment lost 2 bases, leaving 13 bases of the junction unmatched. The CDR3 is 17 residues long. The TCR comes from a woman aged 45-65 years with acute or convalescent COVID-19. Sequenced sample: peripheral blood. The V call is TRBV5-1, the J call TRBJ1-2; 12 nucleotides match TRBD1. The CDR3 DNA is TGCGCCAGCAGCTTCGGGACAGGGGGCGATTCGGCGCAGGGCTACACCTTC. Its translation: CASSFGTGGDSAQGYTF.